This TCR beta chain was identified during a study of T cells in Graves' hyperthyroidism and ophthalmopathy. Trimming shortened V by 4 bases and J by 1 base, and 10 bases separated the two germline ends. Germline V gene sequence: CDR1 SQVTM, CDR2 ANQGSEA. This CDR3 spans 13 amino acids. Amplified regions were TCR beta CDR3 sequences from RNA transcripts. HTBI primers were the set used in a first-round RT-PCR of the TCR CDR3. TCRdb reprocessed the multiplex PCR reads with MiXCR, giving one entry per CDR3 protein. Among fewer than 600,000 distinct CDR3 sequences listed, around an eighth were seen once. The TCR was taken from a woman aged 18-30 years with Graves' hyperthyroidism. The rearrangement joins TRBV29-1 to TRBJ1-2; no clear D. The specimen was blood. CDR3 sequence (DNA): TGCAGCGTTGCGTCCGGGGTTAACTATGGCTACACCTTC. Its protein product is CSVASGVNYGYTF.